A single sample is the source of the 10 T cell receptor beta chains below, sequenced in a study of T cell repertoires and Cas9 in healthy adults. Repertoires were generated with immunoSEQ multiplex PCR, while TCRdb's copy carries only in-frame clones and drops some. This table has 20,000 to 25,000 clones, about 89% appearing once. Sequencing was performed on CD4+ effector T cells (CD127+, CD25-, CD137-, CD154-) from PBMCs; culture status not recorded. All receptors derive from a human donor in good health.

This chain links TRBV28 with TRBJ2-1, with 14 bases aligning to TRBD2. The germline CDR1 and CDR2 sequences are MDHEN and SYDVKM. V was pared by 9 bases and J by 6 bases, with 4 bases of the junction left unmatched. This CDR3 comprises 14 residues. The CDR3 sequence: CASTGLAGGNEQFF. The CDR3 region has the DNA TGTGCCAGTACCGGACTAGCGGGAGGCAATGAGCAGTTCTTC.

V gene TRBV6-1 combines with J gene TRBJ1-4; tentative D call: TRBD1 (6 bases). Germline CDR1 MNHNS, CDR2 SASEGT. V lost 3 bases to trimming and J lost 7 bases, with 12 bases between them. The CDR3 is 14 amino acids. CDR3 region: CASSDGGAGEKLFF. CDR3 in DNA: TGTGCCAGCAGTGATGGGGGGGCGGGTGAAAAACTGTTTTTT.

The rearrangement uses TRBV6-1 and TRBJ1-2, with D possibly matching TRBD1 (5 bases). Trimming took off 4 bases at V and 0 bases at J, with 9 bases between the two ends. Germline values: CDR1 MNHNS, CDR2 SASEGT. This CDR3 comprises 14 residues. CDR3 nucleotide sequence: TGTGCCAGCAGTGGGTGGGGGGCTAACTATGGCTACACCTTC. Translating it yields CASSGWGANYGYTF.

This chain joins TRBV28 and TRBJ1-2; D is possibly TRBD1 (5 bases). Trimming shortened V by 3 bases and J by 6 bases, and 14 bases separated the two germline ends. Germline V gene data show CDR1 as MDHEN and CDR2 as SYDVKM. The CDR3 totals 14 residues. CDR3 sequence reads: CASSFFRVRNGYTF. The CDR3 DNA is TGTGCCAGCAGTTTTTTCAGGGTACGGAATGGCTACACCTTC.

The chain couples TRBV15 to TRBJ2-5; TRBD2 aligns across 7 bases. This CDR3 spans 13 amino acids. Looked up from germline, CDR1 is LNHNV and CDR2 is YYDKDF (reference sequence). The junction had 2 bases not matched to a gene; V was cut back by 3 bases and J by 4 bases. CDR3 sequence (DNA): TGTGCCACCAGCAGTTGGGGGGGAGAGACCCAGTACTTC. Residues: CATSSWGGETQYF. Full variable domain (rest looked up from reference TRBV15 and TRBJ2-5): DAMVIQNPRYQVTQFGKPVTLSCSQTLNHNVMYWYQQKSSQAPKLLFHYYDKDFNNEADTPDNFQSRRPNTSFCFLDIRSPGLGDTAMYLCATSSWGGETQYFGPGTRLLVL.

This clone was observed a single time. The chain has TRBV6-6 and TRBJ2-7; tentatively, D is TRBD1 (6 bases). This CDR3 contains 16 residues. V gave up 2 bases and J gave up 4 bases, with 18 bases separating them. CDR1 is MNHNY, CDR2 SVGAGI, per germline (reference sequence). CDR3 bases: TGTGCCAGCAGTTACCGACGTGGGGGCCTGGGGTACGAGCAGTACTTC. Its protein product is CASSYRRGGLGYEQYF.

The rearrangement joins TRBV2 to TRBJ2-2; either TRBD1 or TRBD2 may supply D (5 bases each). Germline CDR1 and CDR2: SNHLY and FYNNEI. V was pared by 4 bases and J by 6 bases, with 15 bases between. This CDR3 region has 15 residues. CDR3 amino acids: CASSGGEGFAGELFF. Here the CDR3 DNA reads TGTGCCAGCAGTGGAGGGGAAGGGTTTGCCGGGGAGCTGTTTTTT.

DNA for the CDR3: TGTGCCAGCAGCTTAGATAGGCATGGCTACACCTTC. It yields the protein CASSLDRHGYTF. The chain links TRBV7-9 to TRBJ1-2, with D unresolved. CDR3 length: 12 residues. Germline V gene data show CDR1 as SEHNR and CDR2 as FQNEAQ (reference sequence). V lost 1 base to trimming and J lost 6 bases, with 6 bases between them.

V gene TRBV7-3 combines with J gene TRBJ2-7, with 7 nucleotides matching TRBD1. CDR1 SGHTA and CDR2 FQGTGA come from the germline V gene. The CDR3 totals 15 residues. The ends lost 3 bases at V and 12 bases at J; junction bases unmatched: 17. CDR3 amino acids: CASSFSRDSSQSLYF. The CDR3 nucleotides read TGTGCCAGCAGCTTTTCCCGGGACAGCAGTCAAAGCCTGTACTTC.

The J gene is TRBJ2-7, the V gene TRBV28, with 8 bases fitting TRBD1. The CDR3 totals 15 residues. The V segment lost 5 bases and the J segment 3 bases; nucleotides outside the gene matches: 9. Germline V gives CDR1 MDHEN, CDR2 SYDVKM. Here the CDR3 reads CASSEPGQGRYEQYF. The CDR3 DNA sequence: TGTGCCAGCAGTGAACCAGGACAGGGCCGCTACGAGCAGTACTTC.